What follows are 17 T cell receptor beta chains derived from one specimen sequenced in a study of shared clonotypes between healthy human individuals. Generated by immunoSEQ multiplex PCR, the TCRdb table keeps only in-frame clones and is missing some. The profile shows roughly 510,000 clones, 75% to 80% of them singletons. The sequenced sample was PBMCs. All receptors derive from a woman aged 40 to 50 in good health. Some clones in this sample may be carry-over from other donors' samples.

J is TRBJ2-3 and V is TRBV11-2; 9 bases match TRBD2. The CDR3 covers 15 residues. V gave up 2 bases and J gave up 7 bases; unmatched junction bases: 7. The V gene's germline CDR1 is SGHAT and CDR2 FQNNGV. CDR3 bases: TGTGCCAGCAGCTTAAGAGGTCTAGCGGGGCATACGCAGTATTTT. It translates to CASSLRGLAGHTQYF.

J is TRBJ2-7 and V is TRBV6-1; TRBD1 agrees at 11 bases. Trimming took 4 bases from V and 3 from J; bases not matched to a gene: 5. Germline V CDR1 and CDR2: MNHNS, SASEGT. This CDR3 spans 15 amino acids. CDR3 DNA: TGTGCCAGCAGTGTCCCGGGACAGGGGGTCTACGAGCAGTACTTC. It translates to CASSVPGQGVYEQYF.

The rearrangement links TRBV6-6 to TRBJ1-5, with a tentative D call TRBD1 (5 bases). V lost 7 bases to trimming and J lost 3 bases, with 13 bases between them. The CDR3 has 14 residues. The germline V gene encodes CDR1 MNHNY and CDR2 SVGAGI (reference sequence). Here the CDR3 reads CASTPRADNQPQHF. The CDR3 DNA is TGTGCCAGCACCCCCAGGGCCGACAATCAGCCCCAGCATTTT.

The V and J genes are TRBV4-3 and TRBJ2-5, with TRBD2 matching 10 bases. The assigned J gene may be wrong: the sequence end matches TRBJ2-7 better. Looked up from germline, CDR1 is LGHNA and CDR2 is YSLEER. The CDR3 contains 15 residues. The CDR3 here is CASSPLAGEIYEQYF. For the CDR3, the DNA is TGCGCCAGCAGCCCTCTAGCGGGAGAGATCTACGAGCAGTACTTC.

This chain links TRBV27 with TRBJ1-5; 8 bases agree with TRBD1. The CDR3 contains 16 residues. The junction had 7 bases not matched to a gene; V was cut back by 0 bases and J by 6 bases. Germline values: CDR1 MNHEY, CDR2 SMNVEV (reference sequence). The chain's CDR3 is CASSLSMTGVRQPQHF. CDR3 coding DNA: TGTGCCAGCAGTTTATCCATGACAGGGGTACGTCAGCCCCAGCATTTT.

This chain's CDR3 is CASSLSSDYNEQFF. The CDR3 region has the DNA TGTGCCAGCAGCTTAAGTTCGGACTACAATGAGCAGTTCTTC. The rearrangement links TRBV7-3 to TRBJ2-1; D not resolved. Trimming cost V 1 base and J 3 bases, with 7 bases left between them. This CDR3 has 14 amino acids. CDR1 is SGHTA, CDR2 FQGTGA, per germline.

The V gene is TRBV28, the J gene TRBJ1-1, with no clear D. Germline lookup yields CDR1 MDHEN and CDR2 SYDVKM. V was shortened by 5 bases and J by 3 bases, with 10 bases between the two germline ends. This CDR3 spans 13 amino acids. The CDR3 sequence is CASSLRADTEAFF. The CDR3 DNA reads TGTGCCAGCAGTCTCCGAGCGGACACTGAAGCTTTCTTT.

The CDR3 reads CASSLGKRDVYEQYF. The CDR3 nucleotides are TGCGCCAGCAGCTTGGGGAAGCGGGATGTCTACGAGCAGTACTTC. The chain is built from TRBV5-1 and TRBJ2-7; the match to TRBD2 covers 7 bases. The ends lost 0 bases at V and 3 bases at J; junction bases unmatched: 6. Germline V gene data show CDR1 as SGHRS and CDR2 as YFSETQ. The CDR3 runs 15 residues.

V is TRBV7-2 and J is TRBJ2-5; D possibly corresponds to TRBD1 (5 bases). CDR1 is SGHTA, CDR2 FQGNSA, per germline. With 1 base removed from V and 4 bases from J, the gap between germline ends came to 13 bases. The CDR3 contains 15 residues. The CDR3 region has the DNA TGTGCCAGCAGCTTAGGCCGTACCAGGGCAGAGACCCAGTACTTC. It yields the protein CASSLGRTRAETQYF.

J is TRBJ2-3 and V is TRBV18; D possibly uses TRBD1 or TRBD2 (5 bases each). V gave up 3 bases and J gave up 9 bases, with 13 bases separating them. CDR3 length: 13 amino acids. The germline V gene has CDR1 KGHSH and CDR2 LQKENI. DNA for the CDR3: TGTGCCAGCTCACCTGGGACCGCGGAGACGCAGTATTTT. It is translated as CASSPGTAETQYF.

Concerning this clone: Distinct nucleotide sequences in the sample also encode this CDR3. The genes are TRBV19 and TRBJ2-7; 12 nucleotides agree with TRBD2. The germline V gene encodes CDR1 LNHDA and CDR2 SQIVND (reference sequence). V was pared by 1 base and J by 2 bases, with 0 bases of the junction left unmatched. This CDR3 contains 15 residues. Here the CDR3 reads CASSIGLAGAYEQYF. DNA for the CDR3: TGTGCCAGTAGTATAGGACTAGCGGGGGCCTACGAGCAGTACTTC.

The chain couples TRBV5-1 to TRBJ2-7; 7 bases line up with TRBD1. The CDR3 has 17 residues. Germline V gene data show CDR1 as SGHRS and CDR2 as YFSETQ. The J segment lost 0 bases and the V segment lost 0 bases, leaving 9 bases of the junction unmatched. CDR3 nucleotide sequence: TGCGCCAGCAGCTTGGCGGGGACAGCCTCGAGCTCCTACGAGCAGTACTTC. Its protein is CASSLAGTASSSYEQYF.

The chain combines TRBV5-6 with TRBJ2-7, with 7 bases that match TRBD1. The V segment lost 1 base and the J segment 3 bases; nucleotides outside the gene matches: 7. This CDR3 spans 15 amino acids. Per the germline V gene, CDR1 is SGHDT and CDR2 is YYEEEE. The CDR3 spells CASSLKLDRVYEQYF. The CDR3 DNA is TGTGCCAGCAGCTTGAAGCTTGACAGGGTCTACGAGCAGTACTTC.

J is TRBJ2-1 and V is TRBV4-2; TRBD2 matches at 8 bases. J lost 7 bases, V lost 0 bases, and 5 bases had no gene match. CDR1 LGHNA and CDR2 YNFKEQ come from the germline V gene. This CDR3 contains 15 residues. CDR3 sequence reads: CASSQDGREGNEQFF. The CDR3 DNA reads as TGTGCCAGCAGCCAAGACGGACGGGAGGGGAATGAGCAGTTCTTC.

As DNA, the CDR3 is TGTGCCACCAGCAGAGGGAACTCTGGAAACACCATATATTTT. Its translation is CATSRGNSGNTIYF. V usage is TRBV15 and J usage is TRBJ1-3; D gene ambiguous. Germline V gene data show CDR1 as LNHNV and CDR2 as YYDKDF (reference sequence). CDR3 length: 14 amino acids. The V end was cut by 1 base, the J end by 0 bases, with 4 bases between.

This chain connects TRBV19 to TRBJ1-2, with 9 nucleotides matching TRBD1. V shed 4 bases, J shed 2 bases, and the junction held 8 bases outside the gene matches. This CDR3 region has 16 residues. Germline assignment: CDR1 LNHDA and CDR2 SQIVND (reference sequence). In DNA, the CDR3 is TGTGCCAGTAGTACAAGCACCGGGACAGGGAACTATGGCTACACCTTC. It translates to CASSTSTGTGNYGYTF.

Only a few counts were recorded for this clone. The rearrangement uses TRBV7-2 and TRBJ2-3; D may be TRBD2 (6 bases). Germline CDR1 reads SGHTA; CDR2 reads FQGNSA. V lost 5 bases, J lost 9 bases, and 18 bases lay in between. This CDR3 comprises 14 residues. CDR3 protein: CASSNPSRRGTQYF. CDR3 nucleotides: TGTGCCAGCAGCAACCCTTCGCGCCGGGGGACGCAGTATTTT.